This T cell receptor beta chain stems from a study of cytomegalovirus exposure and HLA in healthy donors. Whole-study findings and limits: With later analysis, a missense DCLRE1C variant became linked to TCR beta V- and J-gene trimming. Only CMV serostatus was available as immune exposure information.

Vbeta (60) and Jbeta (13) primers were used in the PCR. The table came from immunoSEQ multiplex PCR; TCRdb's copy has only in-frame clones and leaves some out. The profile shows under 200,000 clones, under 80% of them singletons. About this clone: What it recognizes is unknown.

Everyone who donated was a healthy bone marrow donor. CDR3 length: 15 amino acids. Unmatched junction bases numbered 5, after V lost 0 bases and J lost 3 bases. Germline V gives CDR1 SGDLS, CDR2 YYNGEE. The chain employs TRBV9 and TRBJ2-7; 8 nucleotides match TRBD2. Sequenced sample: PBMCs. The clonotype was recovered from a man aged 40-49 years in good health and CMV-seronegative. CDR3 sequence reads: CASSVERGGFYEQYF. CDR3 nucleotides: TGTGCCAGCAGCGTAGAACGCGGGGGGTTCTACGAGCAGTACTTC.